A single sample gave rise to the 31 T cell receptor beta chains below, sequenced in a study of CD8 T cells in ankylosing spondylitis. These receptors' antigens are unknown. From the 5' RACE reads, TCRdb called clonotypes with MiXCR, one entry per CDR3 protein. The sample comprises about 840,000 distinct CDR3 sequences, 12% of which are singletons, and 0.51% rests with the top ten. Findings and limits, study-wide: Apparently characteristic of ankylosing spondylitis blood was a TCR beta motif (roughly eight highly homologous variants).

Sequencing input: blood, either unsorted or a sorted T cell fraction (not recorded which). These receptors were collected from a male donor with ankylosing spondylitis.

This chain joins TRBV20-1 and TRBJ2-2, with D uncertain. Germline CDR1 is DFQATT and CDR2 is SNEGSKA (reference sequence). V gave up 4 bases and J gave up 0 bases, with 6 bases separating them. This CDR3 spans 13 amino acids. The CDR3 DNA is TGCAGTGCTATATACACGAACACCGGGGAGCTGTTTTTT. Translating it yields CSAIYTNTGELFF.

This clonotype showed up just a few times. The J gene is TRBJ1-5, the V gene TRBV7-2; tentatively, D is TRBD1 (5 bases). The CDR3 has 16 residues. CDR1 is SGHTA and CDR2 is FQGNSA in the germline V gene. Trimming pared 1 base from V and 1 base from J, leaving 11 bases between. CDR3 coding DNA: TGTGCCAGCAGCTTAGGGGCAGGGTTCAGCAATCAGCCCCAGCATTTT. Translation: CASSLGAGFSNQPQHF.

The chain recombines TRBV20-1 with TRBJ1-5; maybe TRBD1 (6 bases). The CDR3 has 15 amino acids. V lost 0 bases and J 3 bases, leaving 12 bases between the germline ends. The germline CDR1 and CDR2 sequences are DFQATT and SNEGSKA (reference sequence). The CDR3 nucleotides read TGCAGTGCTAGAGAGGGGGCGCCGGACAATCAGCCCCAGCATTTT. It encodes CSAREGAPDNQPQHF.

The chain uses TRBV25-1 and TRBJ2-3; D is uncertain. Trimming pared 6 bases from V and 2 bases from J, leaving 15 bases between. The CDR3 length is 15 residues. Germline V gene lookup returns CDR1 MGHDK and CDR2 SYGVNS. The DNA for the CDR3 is TGTGCCAGCAGCCCCTCGGGCACTTCCACAGATACGCAGTATTTT. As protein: CASSPSGTSTDTQYF.

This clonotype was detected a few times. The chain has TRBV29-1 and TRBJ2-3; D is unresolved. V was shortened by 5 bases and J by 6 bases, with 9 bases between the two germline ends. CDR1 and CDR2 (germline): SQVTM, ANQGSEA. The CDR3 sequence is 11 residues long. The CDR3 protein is CSVRSGDTQYF. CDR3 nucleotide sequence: TGCAGCGTTCGCTCCGGCGATACGCAGTATTTT.

DNA for the CDR3: TGTGCCAGCAGCTCTAGGACTAGCGTCTACAATGAGCAGTTCTTC. This sequence encodes CASSSRTSVYNEQFF. The chain employs TRBV3-1 and TRBJ2-1, with 9 positions matching TRBD2. This CDR3 spans 15 amino acids. Germline V lookup: CDR1 LGHDT, CDR2 YNNKEL (reference sequence). The V gene end was trimmed by 5 bases and the J gene end by 3 bases; junction bases not matched to a gene: 5.

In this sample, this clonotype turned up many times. The CDR3 region is CASSLNAETQYF. The CDR3 nucleotides are TGCGCCAGCAGCTTAAACGCAGAGACCCAGTACTTC. The rearrangement links TRBV5-1 to TRBJ2-5; no clear D gene. The V end was cut by 2 bases, the J end by 4 bases, with 6 bases between. CDR3 size: 12 residues. The germline V gene has CDR1 SGHRS and CDR2 YFSETQ.

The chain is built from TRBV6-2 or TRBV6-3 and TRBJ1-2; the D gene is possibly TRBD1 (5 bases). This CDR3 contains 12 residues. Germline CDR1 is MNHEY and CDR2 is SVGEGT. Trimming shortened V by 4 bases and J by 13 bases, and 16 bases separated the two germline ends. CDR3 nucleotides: TGTGCCAGCAGTTCCCGGGACGGCGAAGGCACCTTC. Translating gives CASSSRDGEGTF.

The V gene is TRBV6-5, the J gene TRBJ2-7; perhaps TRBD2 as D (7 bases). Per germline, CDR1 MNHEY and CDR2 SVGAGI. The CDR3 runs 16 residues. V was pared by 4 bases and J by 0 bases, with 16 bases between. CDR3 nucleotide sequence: TGTGCCAGCAGTTTTAAACCGGGGGGCGCCTCCTACGAGCAGTACTTC. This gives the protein CASSFKPGGASYEQYF.

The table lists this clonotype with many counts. The CDR3 sequence: CASSLERQAETQYF. The CDR3 DNA sequence: TGCGCCAGCAGCTTGGAGAGGCAGGCGGAGACCCAGTACTTC. The chain couples TRBV5-1 to TRBJ2-5; no firm D call. This CDR3 comprises 14 residues. V was shortened by 0 bases and J by 5 bases, with 11 bases between the two germline ends. Germline V gene lookup returns CDR1 SGHRS and CDR2 YFSETQ.

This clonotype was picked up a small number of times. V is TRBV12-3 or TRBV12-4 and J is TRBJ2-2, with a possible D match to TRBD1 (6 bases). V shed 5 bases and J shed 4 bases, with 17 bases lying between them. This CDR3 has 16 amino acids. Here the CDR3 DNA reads TGTGCCAGCAGTCTTGACAGGCCCCGAGTCACCGGGGAGCTGTTTTTT. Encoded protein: CASSLDRPRVTGELFF.

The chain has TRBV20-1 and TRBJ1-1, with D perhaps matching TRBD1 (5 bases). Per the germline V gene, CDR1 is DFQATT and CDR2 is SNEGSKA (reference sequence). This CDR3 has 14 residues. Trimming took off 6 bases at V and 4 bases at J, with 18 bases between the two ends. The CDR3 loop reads CSALRPGAGTEAFF. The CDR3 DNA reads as TGCAGTGCGCTGCGCCCCGGGGCCGGCACTGAAGCTTTCTTT.

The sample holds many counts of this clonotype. As DNA, the CDR3 is TGCAGCGGCACAGGGCCCACCGGGGAGCTGTTTTTT. The encoded protein is CSGTGPTGELFF. The chain has TRBV29-1 and TRBJ2-2; possible D gene TRBD1, 6 bases. Deletions cut 7 bases from V and 4 bases from J, with 10 bases between. Germline loops: CDR1 SQVTM, CDR2 ANQGSEA. The CDR3 contains 12 residues.

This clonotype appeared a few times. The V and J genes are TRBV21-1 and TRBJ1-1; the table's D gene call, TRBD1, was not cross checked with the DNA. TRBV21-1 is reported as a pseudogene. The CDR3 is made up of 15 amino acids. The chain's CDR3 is CASSKEHLGDTEAFF. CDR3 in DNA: TGTGCCAGCAGCAAAGAGCACTTGGGGGATACTGAAGCTTTCTTT.

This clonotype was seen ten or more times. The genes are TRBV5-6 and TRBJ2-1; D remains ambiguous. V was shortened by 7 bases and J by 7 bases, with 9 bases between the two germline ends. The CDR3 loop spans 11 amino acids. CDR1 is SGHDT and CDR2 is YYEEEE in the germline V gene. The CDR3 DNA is TGTGCCAGCTTGCTCCGGAATGAGCAGTTCTTC. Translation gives CASLLRNEQFF.

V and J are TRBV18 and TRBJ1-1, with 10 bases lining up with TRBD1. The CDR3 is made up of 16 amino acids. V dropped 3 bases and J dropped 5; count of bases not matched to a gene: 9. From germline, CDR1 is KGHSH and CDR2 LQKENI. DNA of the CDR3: TGTGCCAGCTCACCTTCTGTTGGACAGGGGGGAACTGAAGCTTTCTTT. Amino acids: CASSPSVGQGGTEAFF. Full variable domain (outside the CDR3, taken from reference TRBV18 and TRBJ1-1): NAGVMQNPRHLVRRRGQEARLRCSPMKGHSHVYWYRQLPEEGLKFMVYLQKENIIDESGMPKERFSAEFPKEGPSILRIQQVVRGDSAAYFCASSPSVGQGGTEAFFGQGTRLTVV.

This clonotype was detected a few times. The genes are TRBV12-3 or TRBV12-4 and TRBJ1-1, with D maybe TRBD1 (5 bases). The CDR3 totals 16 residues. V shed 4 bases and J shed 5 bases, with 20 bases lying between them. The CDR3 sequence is CASSSPGLGGRTEAFF. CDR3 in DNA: TGTGCCAGCAGTTCCCCGGGACTCGGGGGTCGGACTGAAGCTTTCTTT.

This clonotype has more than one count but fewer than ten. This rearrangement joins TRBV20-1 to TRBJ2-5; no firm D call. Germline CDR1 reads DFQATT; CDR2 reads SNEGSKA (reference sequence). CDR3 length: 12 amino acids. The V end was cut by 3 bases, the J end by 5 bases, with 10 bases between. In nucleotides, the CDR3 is TGCAGTGCTAGTAGGTTAGGGGAGACCCAGTACTTC. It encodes CSASRLGETQYF.

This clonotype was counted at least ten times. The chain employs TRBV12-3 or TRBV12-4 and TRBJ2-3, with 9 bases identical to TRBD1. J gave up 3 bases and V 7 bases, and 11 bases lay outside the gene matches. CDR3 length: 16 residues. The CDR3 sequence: CASTQTGGRVTDTQYF. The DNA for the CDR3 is TGTGCCAGCACCCAGACAGGGGGTAGGGTAACAGATACGCAGTATTTT.

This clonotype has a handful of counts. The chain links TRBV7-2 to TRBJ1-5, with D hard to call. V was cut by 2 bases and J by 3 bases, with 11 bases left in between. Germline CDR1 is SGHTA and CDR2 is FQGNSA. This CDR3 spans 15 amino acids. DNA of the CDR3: TGTGCCAGCAGCTTAAGACCGACATTCAATCAGCCCCAGCATTTT. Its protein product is CASSLRPTFNQPQHF.

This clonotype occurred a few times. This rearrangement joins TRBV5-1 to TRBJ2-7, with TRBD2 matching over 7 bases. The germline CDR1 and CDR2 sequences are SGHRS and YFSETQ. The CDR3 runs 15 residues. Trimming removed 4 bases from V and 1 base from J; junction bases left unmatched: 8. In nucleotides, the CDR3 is TGCGCCAGCAGCGATCAGGCTAGCGGTTCCTACGAGCAGTACTTC. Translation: CASSDQASGSYEQYF.

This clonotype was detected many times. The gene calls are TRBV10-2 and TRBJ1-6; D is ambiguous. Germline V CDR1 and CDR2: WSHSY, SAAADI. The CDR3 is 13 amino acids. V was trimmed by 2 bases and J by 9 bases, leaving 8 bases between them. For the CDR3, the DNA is TGCGCCAGCAGTGAGAGGACTTCTTCACCCCTCCACTTT. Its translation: CASSERTSSPLHF.

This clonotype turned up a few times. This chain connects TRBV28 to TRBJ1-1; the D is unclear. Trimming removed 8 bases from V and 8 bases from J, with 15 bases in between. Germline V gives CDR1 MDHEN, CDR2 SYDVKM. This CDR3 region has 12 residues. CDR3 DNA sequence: TGTGCCAGCTCCCCTGGCATCTGGGAAGCTTTCTTT. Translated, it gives CASSPGIWEAFF.

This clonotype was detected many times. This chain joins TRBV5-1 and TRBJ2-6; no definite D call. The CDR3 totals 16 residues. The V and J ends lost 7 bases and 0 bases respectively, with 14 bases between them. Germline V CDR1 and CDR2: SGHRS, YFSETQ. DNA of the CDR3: TGCGCCAGCGCCTGGGGTCTGAGCTCTGGGGCCAACGTCCTGACTTTC. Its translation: CASAWGLSSGANVLTF.

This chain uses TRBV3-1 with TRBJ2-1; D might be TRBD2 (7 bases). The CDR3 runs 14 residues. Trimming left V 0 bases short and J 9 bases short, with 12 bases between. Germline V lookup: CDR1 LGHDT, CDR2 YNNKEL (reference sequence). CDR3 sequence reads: CASSQDWEGGEQFF. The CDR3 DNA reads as TGTGCCAGCAGCCAAGATTGGGAGGGGGGTGAGCAGTTCTTC.

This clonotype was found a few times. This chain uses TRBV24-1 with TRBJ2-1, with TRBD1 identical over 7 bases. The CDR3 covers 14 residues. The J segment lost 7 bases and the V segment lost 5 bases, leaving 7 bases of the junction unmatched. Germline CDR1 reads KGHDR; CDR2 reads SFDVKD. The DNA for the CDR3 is TGTGCCACCAGTGTGGGGACAGCCCTAAATGAGCAGTTCTTC. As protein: CATSVGTALNEQFF.

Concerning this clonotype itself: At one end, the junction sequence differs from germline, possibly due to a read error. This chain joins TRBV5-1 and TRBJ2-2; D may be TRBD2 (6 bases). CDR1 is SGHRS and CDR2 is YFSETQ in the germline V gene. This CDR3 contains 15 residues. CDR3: CASVSGLSNTEELFF. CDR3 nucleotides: TGCGCCAGCGTTTCAGGACTATCCAACACCGAGGAGCTGTTTTTT.

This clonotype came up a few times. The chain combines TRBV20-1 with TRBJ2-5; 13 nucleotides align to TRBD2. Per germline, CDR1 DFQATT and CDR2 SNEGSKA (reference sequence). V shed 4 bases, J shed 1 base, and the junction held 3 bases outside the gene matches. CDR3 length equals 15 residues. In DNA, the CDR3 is TGCAGTGCTACGGGACTAGCGGGGACCCAAGAGACCCAGTACTTC. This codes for CSATGLAGTQETQYF.

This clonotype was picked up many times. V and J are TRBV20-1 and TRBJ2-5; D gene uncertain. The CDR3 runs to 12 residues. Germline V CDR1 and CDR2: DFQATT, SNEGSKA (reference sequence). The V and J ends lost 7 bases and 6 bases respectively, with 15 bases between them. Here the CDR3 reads CSVRRMVQTQYF. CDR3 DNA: TGCAGTGTTAGGCGGATGGTACAGACCCAGTACTTC.

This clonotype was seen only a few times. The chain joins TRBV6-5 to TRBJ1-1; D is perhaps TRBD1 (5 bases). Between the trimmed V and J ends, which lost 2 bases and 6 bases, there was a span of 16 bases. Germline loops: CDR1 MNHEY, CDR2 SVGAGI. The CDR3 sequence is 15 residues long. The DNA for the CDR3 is TGTGCCAGCAGTTACGCGGACCCCAGGGTAGCTGAAGCTTTCTTT. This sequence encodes CASSYADPRVAEAFF.

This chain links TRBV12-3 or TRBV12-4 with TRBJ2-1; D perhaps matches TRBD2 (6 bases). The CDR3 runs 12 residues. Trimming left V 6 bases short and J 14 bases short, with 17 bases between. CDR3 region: CASSLPGRGEFF. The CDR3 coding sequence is TGTGCCAGCAGCCTTCCGGGGCGGGGAGAGTTCTTC.